These T cell receptor beta chains were read from a single sample in a study of blood T cell repertoires in COVID-19. TCRdb's table, derived via immunoSEQ multiplex PCR, lists solely in-frame clones and lacks some. The data show about 190,000 clones, roughly nine tenths seen once. The sequencing sample was made of peripheral blood. The receptor set was obtained from a man aged 70 or older with active or convalescent COVID-19. CDR3s include the opening cysteine and the closing phenylalanine or tryptophan. A D gene is named only where the DNA matches it firmly. Expanded clones get a size class; other rows say once, few or many, or leave the size out.

j_call | d_call | clone_size | v_call | cdr3_aa | cdr3_nt
TRBJ2-7 | . | once | TRBV19 | CASSIGPAGLSYEQYF | TGTGCCAGTAGTATAGGCCCAGCTGGACTATCCTACGAGCAGTACTTC
TRBJ1-2 | TRBD1 | . | TRBV30 | CAWTLQGGASGYGYTF | TGTGCCTGGACCCTCCAGGGGGGCGCCTCGGGCTATGGCTACACCTTC
TRBJ1-4 | TRBD1 | . | TRBV10-3 | CAISESDRGRSNEKLFF | TGTGCCATCAGTGAGTCGGACAGGGGGCGTTCTAATGAAAAACTGTTTTTT
TRBJ1-6 | . | . | TRBV6-6 | CASRISSGSLNSPLHF | TGTGCCAGCAGAATCTCATCGGGGAGTCTGAATTCACCCCTCCACTTT
TRBJ1-1 | TRBD1 | . | TRBV19 | CASSLRGGLNTEAFF | TGTGCCAGTAGCCTAAGAGGGGGCTTGAACACTGAAGCTTTCTTT
TRBJ2-3 | TRBD1 | . | TRBV6-6 | CASSYPTGGVGNTQYF | TGTGCCAGCAGTTACCCCACAGGGGGCGTTGGTAATACGCAGTATTTT
TRBJ1-2 | . | . | TRBV3-1/TRBV3-2 | CASSQGTIGRNYYGYTF | TGTGCCAGCAGTCAAGGGACTATTGGCAGGAACTACTATGGCTACACCTTC
TRBJ2-1 | TRBD2 | . | TRBV5-4 | CASSPMTSGRVGNEQFF | TGTGCCAGCAGCCCAATGACTAGCGGGAGGGTAGGAAATGAGCAGTTCTTC
TRBJ1-3 | . | . | TRBV30 | CAWSKPPGGVGGNTIYF | TGTGCCTGGAGTAAACCGCCGGGAGGGGTCGGTGGAAACACCATATATTTT
TRBJ1-5 | . | . | TRBV7-2 | CASSESSNQPQHF | TGTGCCAGCAGCGAGTCGAGCAATCAGCCCCAGCATTTT
TRBJ2-3 | TRBD2 | . | TRBV5-1 | CASRTSGGPQYF | TGCGCCAGCAGAACTAGCGGGGGGCCCCAGTATTTT
TRBJ2-3 | . | . | TRBV21-1 | CASGIAGGPLGDTQYF | TGTGCCAGCGGTATAGCGGGAGGGCCTTTGGGCGATACGCAGTATTTT
TRBJ1-2 | . | . | TRBV11-2 | CASSLGQLVYGYTF | TGTGCCAGCAGCTTAGGACAGTTGGTCTATGGCTACACCTTC
TRBJ1-1 | . | . | TRBV7-2 | CASSWRQTRSTEAFF | TGTGCCAGCAGCTGGCGACAGACCCGAAGCACTGAAGCTTTCTTT
TRBJ1-5 | TRBD1 | . | TRBV7-2 | CASSTHTGGARNQPQHF | TGTGCCAGCAGCACACATACAGGGGGCGCACGCAATCAGCCCCAGCATTTT
TRBJ1-4 | . | . | TRBV5-6 | CASSLDRLGEKLFF | TGTGCCAGCAGCTTAGACAGGCTGGGTGAAAAACTGTTTTTT
TRBJ1-6 | . | . | TRBV9 | CASSVDQSSPLHF | TGTGCCAGCAGCGTAGATCAATCCTCACCCCTCCACTTT
TRBJ2-1 | . | . | TRBV25-1 | CASSPPLYNEQFF | TGTGCCAGCAGTCCTCCCCTGTACAATGAGCAGTTCTTC
TRBJ1-2 | . | . | TRBV5-1 | CASSLERGIGYTF | TGCGCCAGCAGCTTGGAGCGAGGGATTGGTTACACCTTC
TRBJ1-2 | . | . | TRBV5-1 | CASSPGRNYGYTF | TGCGCCAGCAGCCCAGGAAGGAACTATGGCTACACCTTC
TRBJ2-1 | . | . | TRBV9 | CASSVFRGDGYNEQFF | TGTGCCAGCAGCGTATTCAGGGGAGACGGCTACAATGAGCAGTTCTTC
TRBJ2-2 | . | . | TRBV6-5 | CASSYTQGTGELFF | TGTGCCAGCAGTTACACACAGGGAACCGGGGAGCTGTTTTTT
TRBJ2-5 | . | . | TRBV6-2/TRBV6-3 | CASSYSGGGPYQETQYF | TGTGCCAGCAGTTACTCGGGTGGCGGCCCGTACCAAGAGACCCAGTACTTC
TRBJ1-4 | . | . | TRBV7-9 | CASSLLNEKLFF | TGTGCCAGCAGCCTCCTTAATGAAAAACTGTTTTTT
TRBJ1-2 | . | . | TRBV5-6 | CASLMQEGRYGYTF | TGTGCCAGCCTAATGCAGGAGGGGAGGTATGGCTACACCTTC
TRBJ1-4 | TRBD1 | . | TRBV9 | CASSDGTATNEKLFF | TGTGCCAGCAGCGACGGGACAGCAACTAATGAAAAACTGTTTTTT
TRBJ1-4 | TRBD1 | once | TRBV28 | CASSLSGQGSNEKLFF | TGTGCCAGCAGTTTATCCGGACAGGGCTCTAATGAAAAACTGTTTTTT
TRBJ2-1 | TRBD2 | . | TRBV4-1 | CASSQDGTSSHNEQFF | TGCGCCAGCAGCCAAGATGGGACTAGCAGTCACAATGAGCAGTTCTTC
TRBJ2-3 | TRBD2 | . | TRBV9 | CASSDGTTSTDTQYF | TGTGCCAGCAGCGACGGGACTACCAGCACAGATACGCAGTATTTT
TRBJ1-5 | . | . | TRBV28 | CASKGTDGPNQPQHF | TGTGCCAGCAAGGGGACTGACGGCCCCAATCAGCCCCAGCATTTT
TRBJ2-3 | . | . | TRBV11-2 | CASSLVSPRGDTQYF | TGTGCCAGCAGCTTAGTATCCCCTAGAGGAGATACGCAGTATTTT
TRBJ2-4 | . | . | TRBV6-2/TRBV6-3 | CASSNYGLFAKNIQYF | TGTGCCAGCAGTAATTACGGTTTGTTCGCCAAAAACATTCAGTACTTC
TRBJ2-2 | . | . | TRBV3-1/TRBV3-2 | CASSFVAGELFF | TGTGCCAGCAGCTTCGTCGCCGGGGAGCTGTTTTTT
TRBJ1-5 | TRBD1 | . | TRBV18 | CASSRTGVNQPQHF | TGTGCCAGCTCGCGGACAGGGGTTAATCAGCCCCAGCATTTT
TRBJ1-5 | . | . | TRBV6-2/TRBV6-3 | CASSRNRENRPQHF | TGTGCCAGCAGCCGAAACAGGGAAAACCGTCCCCAGCATTTT
TRBJ1-2 | . | once | TRBV12-3/TRBV12-4 | CASSTLTNYGYTF | TGTGCCAGCAGCACTCTAACTAACTATGGCTACACCTTC
TRBJ2-5 | TRBD1 | . | TRBV28 | CASGRQGTYQETQYF | TGTGCCAGCGGTCGACAGGGGACGTACCAAGAGACCCAGTACTTC
TRBJ1-2 | . | . | TRBV6-2/TRBV6-3 | CASSDGHPNYGYTF | TGTGCCAGCAGCGACGGACACCCGAACTATGGCTACACCTTC
TRBJ2-3 | TRBD1 | . | TRBV3-1/TRBV3-2 | CASSERDRSTDTQYF | TGTGCCAGCAGCGAAAGGGACAGAAGCACAGATACGCAGTATTTT
TRBJ1-3 | . | . | TRBV6-2/TRBV6-3 | CASSYWGPATGNTIYF | TGTGCCAGCAGTTACTGGGGGCCCGCTACTGGAAACACCATATATTTT
TRBJ1-5 | . | . | TRBV6-2/TRBV6-3 | CASSRPSGGGWSNQPQHF | TGTGCCAGCAGTCGCCCCTCCGGGGGAGGTTGGAGCAATCAGCCCCAGCATTTT
TRBJ2-3 | TRBD2 | . | TRBV5-4 | CASSLGTSGAAPTDTQYF | TGTGCCAGCAGCCTGGGGACTAGCGGGGCGGCCCCCACAGATACGCAGTATTTT
TRBJ1-6 | TRBD1 | . | TRBV5-4 | CASSLGRGTGNSPLHF | TGTGCCAGCAGCTTGGGTAGGGGGACAGGGAATTCACCCCTCCACTTT
TRBJ1-6 | . | . | TRBV7-2 | CASSPGGMYNSPLHF | TGTGCCAGCAGCCCCGGGGGGATGTATAATTCACCCCTCCACTTT
TRBJ2-7 | . | . | TRBV7-2 | CASTQSRGEQYF | TGTGCCAGCACCCAATCGCGGGGCGAGCAGTACTTC
TRBJ1-3 | TRBD1 | . | TRBV30 | CAWSVTGAGNTIYF | TGTGCCTGGAGTGTAACAGGGGCTGGAAACACCATATATTTT
TRBJ1-2 | . | . | TRBV3-1/TRBV3-2 | CASSQSDKSNYGYTF | TGTGCCAGCAGCCAGTCGGACAAGTCTAACTATGGCTACACCTTC
TRBJ2-7 | TRBD1 | few | TRBV30 | CAFAQLDRAYEQYF | TGTGCCTTCGCCCAACTCGACAGGGCCTACGAGCAGTACTTC
TRBJ1-2 | . | few | TRBV10-3 | CAISVEGIVYGYTF | TGTGCCATCAGTGTGGAGGGTATCGTCTATGGCTACACCTTC